Included here is one T cell receptor (beta chain) sequence, with context. This record comes from a study of blood T cell repertoires in COVID-19. Libraries were prepared by immunoSEQ multiplex PCR; TCRdb keeps only in-frame clonotypes and omits some of them. The repertoire holds 390,000 or so clones, with approximately 90% as singletons. Germline V CDR1 and CDR2: SGHRS, YFSETQ. J gave up 5 bases and V 4 bases, and 10 bases lay outside the gene matches. The CDR3 sequence is 15 residues long. This clonotype was obtained from a man younger than 30 who had recovered from COVID-19. The sample consisted of PBMCs or T cells enriched from blood (not recorded which). The chain carries TRBV5-1 and TRBJ1-2, with 8 nucleotides matching TRBD1. The CDR3 sequence: CASSNTGQGAYGYTF. The DNA of the CDR3 is TGCGCCAGCAGCAACACGGGGCAGGGGGCTTATGGCTACACCTTC.